This T cell receptor (beta chain) was recorded in a study of OX40 agonist ivuxolimab in advanced cancers. Looking at the study overall: Clinicians treated patients with ivuxolimab, an agonistic anti-OX40 (CD134) antibody.

The timepoints at which blood was sampled were baseline, cycle 4 day 1, and cycle 7 day 1. This clone was recorded only once. Here immunoSEQ multiplex PCR was the method, and the copy in TCRdb shows in-frame clones only, minus some. The sample includes about 66,000 clones, around 84% of them seen just once. Germline CDR1 reads SGHNT; CDR2 reads YYREEE (reference sequence). V was trimmed by 1 base and J by 2 bases, leaving 8 bases between them. This CDR3 comprises 14 residues. The chain is built from TRBV5-4 and TRBJ2-3; D is unresolved. The sequence derives from an adult with an advanced solid tumor such as melanoma, head and neck, liver or kidney cancer. Source: CD4+ or CD8+ T cells sorted from blood, taken in a trial of the OX40 agonist ivuxolimab. CDR3 sequence (DNA): TGTGCCAGCAGCTTGCCCCATTTCACAGATACGCAGTATTTT. This codes for CASSLPHFTDTQYF.